This T cell receptor beta chain is from a study of T-cell memory formation after mild COVID-19. Looking at the study overall: Largely donor-specific TCR clusters were found. Study-level findings and limits: Pre-infection memory already had some responding clones, implying cross-reactive memory joined.

This clonotype has only a few counts. Its target is not known. Researchers used 5'RACE with constant-segment primers to make TCR alpha and TCR beta cDNA libraries that carry sample barcodes and UMIs. TCRdb itself ran the 5' RACE reads through MiXCR, one entry per CDR3 protein. Counted here are roughly 400,000 distinct CDR3 sequences, roughly 26% occurring once; the ten biggest clones make up about 8.7%. Sequencing used PBMCs or a T cell subset sorted from them (not recorded which). The sequence was collected from an adult woman who had mild COVID-19 (a few samples of this study predate the infection). Cell type and time point are not known.

CDR3 nucleotide sequence: TGCGCCAGCAGCCTCCGCGCGGAGCAGGCCGGGGAGCTGTTTTTT. It codes for CASSLRAEQAGELFF. The rearrangement links TRBV4-1 to TRBJ2-2; D is unresolved. V gave up 4 bases and J gave up 6 bases, with 15 bases separating them. Per the germline V gene, CDR1 is MGHRA and CDR2 is YSYEKL. This CDR3 comprises 15 residues.